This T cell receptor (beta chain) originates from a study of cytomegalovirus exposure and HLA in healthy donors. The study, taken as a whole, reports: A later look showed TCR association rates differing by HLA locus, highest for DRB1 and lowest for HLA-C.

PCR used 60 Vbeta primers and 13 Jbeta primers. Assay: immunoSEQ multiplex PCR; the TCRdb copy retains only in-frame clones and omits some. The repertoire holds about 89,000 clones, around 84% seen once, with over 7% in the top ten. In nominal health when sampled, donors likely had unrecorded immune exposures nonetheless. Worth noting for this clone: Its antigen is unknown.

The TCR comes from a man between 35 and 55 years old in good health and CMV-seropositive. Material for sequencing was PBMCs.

The CDR3 coding sequence is TGCGCCAGCACCCGGGGCCTAGCGCAGACCTACGAGCAGTACTTC. Its translation is CASTRGLAQTYEQYF. This chain connects TRBV5-1 to TRBJ2-7, with a possible D match to TRBD2 (6 bases). Trimming removed 6 bases from V and 2 bases from J, with 18 bases in between. Germline CDR1 SGHRS, CDR2 YFSETQ. This CDR3 contains 15 residues.